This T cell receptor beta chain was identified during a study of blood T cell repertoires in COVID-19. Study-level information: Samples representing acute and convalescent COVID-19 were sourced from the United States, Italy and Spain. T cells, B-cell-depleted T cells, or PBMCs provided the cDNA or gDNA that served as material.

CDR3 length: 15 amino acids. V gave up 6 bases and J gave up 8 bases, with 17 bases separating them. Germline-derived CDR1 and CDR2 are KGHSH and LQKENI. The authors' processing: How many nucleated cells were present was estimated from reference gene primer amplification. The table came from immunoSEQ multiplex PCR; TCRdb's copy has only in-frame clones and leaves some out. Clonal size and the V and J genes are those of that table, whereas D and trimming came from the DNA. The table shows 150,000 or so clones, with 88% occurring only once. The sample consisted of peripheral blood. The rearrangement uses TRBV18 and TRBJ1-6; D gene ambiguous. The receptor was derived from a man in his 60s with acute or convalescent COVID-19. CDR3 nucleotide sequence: TGTGCCAGCTCCCAATCCAGTCCTCTTTATTCACCCCTCCACTTT. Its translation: CASSQSSPLYSPLHF. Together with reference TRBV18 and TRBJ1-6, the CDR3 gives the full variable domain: NAGVMQNPRHLVRRRGQEARLRCSPMKGHSHVYWYRQLPEEGLKFMVYLQKENIIDESGMPKERFSAEFPKEGPSILRIQQVVRGDSAAYFCASSQSSPLYSPLHFGNGTRLTVT.